This T cell receptor (beta chain) was recovered during a study of T cells after yellow fever vaccination. TCRdb re-called the 5' RACE reads through MiXCR, storing one row per CDR3 protein. The data show roughly 260,000 distinct CDR3 sequences, with 13% seen just once and around 0.49% held by the top ten. The starting material was CD4+ T cells sorted from PBMCs, obtained 45 days after the yellow fever booster vaccination. The sequence derives from a man aged 25-40 years who received the YFV17D yellow fever vaccine.

In nucleotides, the CDR3 is TGTGCCAGCAGCACAGGTACTGAAGCTTTCTTT. Its translation: CASSTGTEAFF. The V gene is TRBV6-5, the J gene TRBJ1-1; D may be TRBD1 (5 bases). The germline V gene has CDR1 MNHEY and CDR2 SVGAGI. CDR3 length: 11 amino acids. V was cut by 6 bases and J by 5 bases, with 7 bases left in between.